This is a list of T cell receptor beta chains from one sample in a study of follicular helper T cells after annual influenza vaccination. Clones were read by immunoSEQ multiplex PCR, and TCRdb kept only the in-frame ones, dropping some. The sample includes about 12,000 clones, 80% of them seen just once. Sequenced here: CXCR5+ CD38- circulating T follicular helper cells from blood, sampled on the day of influenza vaccination. The origin of the receptors is an adult who received the influenza vaccine. Both conserved end residues are part of each CDR3. The D gene is left open where the match is weak. Size tells how often a clone was seen (once, few, many) or the class of an expanded clone, and some rows leave it out.

D | J | size | V | DNA | CDR3
TRBD1 | TRBJ1-1 | . | TRBV19 | TGTGCCAGTAGTATGGGCGGACAGGGGGGCACTGAAGCTTTCTTT | CASSMGGQGGTEAFF
. | TRBJ1-5 | . | TRBV7-3 | TGTGCCAGCAGCCATGGGGGGGACAATCAGCCCCAGCATTTT | CASSHGGDNQPQHF
. | TRBJ1-1 | . | TRBV19 | TGTGCCAGTACAGCGGATTTCAGGGGAAACACTGAAGCTTTCTTT | CASTADFRGNTEAFF
. | TRBJ2-7 | . | TRBV19 | TGTGCCAGTAGTATCTCGCCAGATTACGAGCAGTACTTC | CASSISPDYEQYF
TRBD2 | TRBJ2-1 | . | TRBV2 | TGTGCCAGCAATAACGGGGGGGCGGGAAATGAGCAGTTCTTC | CASNNGGAGNEQFF
. | TRBJ1-2 | . | TRBV6-1 | TGTGCCAGCAGTGATCATCTACGCTATGGCTACACCTTC | CASSDHLRYGYTF
. | TRBJ1-1 | . | TRBV7-2 | TGTGCCAGCAGCTTAGACGGGGAGGACACTGAAGCTTTCTTT | CASSLDGEDTEAFF
. | TRBJ1-1 | once | TRBV11-1 | TGTGCCAGCAGCTTAGCGACGTCGGCGAACACTGAAGCTTTCTTT | CASSLATSANTEAFF
. | TRBJ2-7 | . | TRBV5-4 | TGTGCCAGCAGCTCCGGGGACCAGAATTCCTACGAGCAGTACTTC | CASSSGDQNSYEQYF
. | TRBJ1-2 | . | TRBV2 | TGTGCCAGCAAGCTGACAGGCCGGGGCTACACCTTC | CASKLTGRGYTF
TRBD1 | TRBJ2-3 | . | TRBV28 | TGTGCCAGCAGTTCCCGAAGGGACAGGGGGTCGGATACGCAGTATTTT | CASSSRRDRGSDTQYF
TRBD2 | TRBJ2-7 | few | TRBV15 | TGTGCCACCAGCAGGGGAGGGGACTCCTACGAGCAGTACTTC | CATSRGGDSYEQYF
. | TRBJ1-2 | . | TRBV6-1 | TGTGCCAGCAGTGAAGCGGACAACTATGGCTACACCTTC | CASSEADNYGYTF
TRBD2 | TRBJ2-7 | . | TRBV5-4 | TGTGCCAGCAGCTTGGGGGGAGGGGTAGCGGAGCAGTACTTC | CASSLGGGVAEQYF
TRBD2 | TRBJ2-3 | . | TRBV5-1 | TGCGCCAGCAGCTTGGAGGGGACTAGCTTAAGCACAGATACGCAGTATTTT | CASSLEGTSLSTDTQYF
. | TRBJ2-4 | . | TRBV29-1 | TGCAGCGTTGAAGATCTAGGAAGGGACATTCAGTACTTC | CSVEDLGRDIQYF
TRBD2 | TRBJ2-6 | . | TRBV19 | TGTGCCAGTTCATTTTCAGTGAGACTAGCGGGGCTCTCTGGGGCCAACGTCCTGACTTTC | CASSFSVRLAGLSGANVLTF
TRBD1 | TRBJ1-5 | . | TRBV28 | TGTGCCAGCAGAACGGGACAGGGGGGCCATCAGCCCCAGCATTTT | CASRTGQGGHQPQHF
. | TRBJ2-2 | . | TRBV7-2 | TGTGCCAGCAGCTTACGGTACACCGGGGAGCTGTTTTTT | CASSLRYTGELFF
TRBD2 | TRBJ2-5 | . | TRBV5-4 | TGTGCCAGCAGCGGGACTAGCGGGGCCCGAGAGACCCAGTACTTC | CASSGTSGARETQYF
TRBD2 | TRBJ2-6 | . | TRBV5-5 | TGTGCCAGCAGCCTTACCCCCCCCTCTAGCGGGGGCTCTGGGGCCAACGTCCTGACTTTC | CASSLTPPSSGGSGANVLTF
TRBD1 | TRBJ1-1 | . | TRBV15 | TGTGCCACCAGCAGAGGGACAGGGGGTTTTTCTGAAGCTTTCTTT | CATSRGTGGFSEAFF
. | TRBJ1-3 | . | TRBV20-1 | TGCAGTGCTAGAGCTGAACCCACCATATATTTT | CSARAEPTIYF
. | TRBJ1-6 | . | TRBV4-1 | TGCGCCAGCAGTGAGGTGGACTTCAATTCACCCCTCCACTTT | CASSEVDFNSPLHF
. | TRBJ2-7 | . | TRBV28 | TGTGCCAGCAGTTTGGCGACAGGCCGTAAGGGCTCCTACGAGCAGTACTTC | CASSLATGRKGSYEQYF
. | TRBJ1-2 | few | TRBV5-1 | TGCGCCAGCAGCTTGGGCGGCAGGGTCGGTGGCTACACCTTC | CASSLGGRVGGYTF
TRBD1 | TRBJ1-5 | . | TRBV19 | TGTGCCAGTAGTGTGGGACAGGGAGGATATAGCAATCAGCCCCAGCATTTT | CASSVGQGGYSNQPQHF
TRBD1 | TRBJ1-1 | few | TRBV18 | TGTGCCAGCTCCCTTCCCAACAGGGGCGACACTGAAGCTTTCTTT | CASSLPNRGDTEAFF
TRBD1 | TRBJ1-4 | . | TRBV10-3 | TGTGCCACGGCCCGGCCAGGGGGAAGTGAAAAACTGTTTTTT | CATARPGGSEKLFF
. | TRBJ1-4 | . | TRBV9 | TGTGCCAGCAGCGTAGCCGGGGGACTCAATGAAAAACTGTTTTTT | CASSVAGGLNEKLFF
TRBD1 | TRBJ1-2 | . | TRBV18 | TGTGCCAGCTCACCACCCGGGACAGCGCCTGTCCCCAGCTATGGCTACACCTTC | CASSPPGTAPVPSYGYTF
TRBD2 | TRBJ2-1 | . | TRBV30 | TGTGCCTGGAGTGTACTAGCGGGGGGGTACAATGAGCAGTTCTTC | CAWSVLAGGYNEQFF
. | TRBJ2-2 | . | TRBV19 | TGTGCCAGTAGTTTCGGAGGGACCGGGGAGCTGTTTTTT | CASSFGGTGELFF
. | TRBJ2-2 | . | TRBV19 | TGTGCCAGTAGTATTGGGGGCAGATCTAACACCGGGGAGCTGTTTTTT | CASSIGGRSNTGELFF
TRBD1 | TRBJ1-2 | . | TRBV6-1 | TGTGCCAGCATTAGAACAGGGGGTACCTATGGCTACACCTTC | CASIRTGGTYGYTF
TRBD2 | TRBJ2-3 | . | TRBV4-1 | TGCGCCAGCAGCCAAGGTCGCCTAGCGGGGGTGCGAGATACGCAGTATTTT | CASSQGRLAGVRDTQYF
. | TRBJ2-3 | . | TRBV5-1 | TGCGCCAGCAGCTTGGAAGTAGCCGGGTCAGATACGCAGTATTTT | CASSLEVAGSDTQYF
TRBD1 | TRBJ2-1 | . | TRBV7-2 | TGTGCCAGCAGTCGAACGGGGACAGCCTCCTACAATGAGCAGTTCTTC | CASSRTGTASYNEQFF
. | TRBJ1-4 | few | TRBV14 | TGTGCCAGCAGCCAATGGGATGAAAAACTGTTTTTT | CASSQWDEKLFF
. | TRBJ1-3 | . | TRBV2 | TGTGCCAGCAGCCGGAACTCTGGAAACACCATATATTTT | CASSRNSGNTIYF
TRBD1 | TRBJ2-5 | . | TRBV5-4 | TGTGCCAGCAGCAAGGAGGCGGGACAGGGGGCGTCTGAGACCCAGTACTTC | CASSKEAGQGASETQYF
. | TRBJ1-2 | . | TRBV28 | TGTGCCAGCAGTTACGGCCTGGCTAACTATGGCTACACCTTC | CASSYGLANYGYTF
. | TRBJ2-7 | . | TRBV6-1 | TGTGCCAGCAGTGACCGACAGGGAGGATACGAGCAGTACTTC | CASSDRQGGYEQYF
. | TRBJ1-2 | . | TRBV7-2 | TGTGCCAGCAGCTTAGGTCCGGAATATGGCTACACCTTC | CASSLGPEYGYTF
TRBD2 | TRBJ2-2 | . | TRBV6-1 | TGTGCCAGCAGTGTTCCCAGACTAGCGGGGGGTAAGAACACCGGGGAGCTGTTTTTT | CASSVPRLAGGKNTGELFF
. | TRBJ2-2 | . | TRBV2 | TGTGCCAGCGCACCGGGGGCGAACACCGGGGAGCTGTTTTTT | CASAPGANTGELFF
TRBD1 | TRBJ2-3 | . | TRBV18 | TGTGCCAGCTCACCTGACAGGGGAGACACAGATACGCAGTATTTT | CASSPDRGDTDTQYF
. | TRBJ2-7 | . | TRBV7-2 | TGTGCCAGCAGCTTAGACATCCCGGGCAGCCTCTACGAGCAGTACTTC | CASSLDIPGSLYEQYF
TRBD2 | TRBJ2-7 | few | TRBV6-5 | TGTGCCAGCAGTCAACGGAGCGGGGGATCCTACGAGCAGTACTTC | CASSQRSGGSYEQYF
TRBD2 | TRBJ2-5 | . | TRBV5-1 | TGCGCCAGCAGCTTGGTGACTAGCGGGGCTGAGACCCAGTACTTC | CASSLVTSGAETQYF
TRBD1 | TRBJ2-5 | . | TRBV19 | TGTGCCAGTAGTACTGAACGGGACAGGGGGCTTCTGACCCAGTACTTC | CASSTERDRGLLTQYF